This T cell receptor beta chain appears in the sequencing data of a study of T-cell reconstitution after alpha-beta-depleted transplantation in children. The TCRbeta library incorporated unique molecular identifiers. TCRdb re-derived calls from the PCR reads in MiXCR, one entry per CDR3 protein. The top ten clones hold 20% to 25% of a sample with about 110,000 distinct CDR3 sequences, about 6% of them seen once. Trimming took 6 bases from V and 6 from J, leaving 12 bases between them. There are 13 residues in the CDR3. In germline, CDR1 is LNHDA, CDR2 SQIVND (reference sequence). The receptor comes from a male patient between 2 and 10 years old who had a stem cell transplant for acute lymphoblastic leukemia, so the T cells may come from the graft donor. Sequenced material: PBMCs, mostly from graft donor cells, taken 360 days after TCRalphabeta/CD19-depleted stem cell transplant. The gene calls are TRBV19 and TRBJ2-1; D is possibly TRBD1 (6 bases). The CDR3: CASSPGVPNEQFF. Here the CDR3 DNA reads TGTGCCAGTAGCCCAGGGGTTCCCAATGAGCAGTTCTTC.